The clone carrying this T cell receptor (beta chain) has just a few counts. Its cognate antigen is unknown. The CDR3 consists of 18 residues. Trimming left V 0 bases short and J 0 bases short, with 18 bases between. Germline V gene data show CDR1 as DFQATT and CDR2 as SNEGSKA (reference sequence). Unique molecular identifiers featured in how the TCRbeta library was prepared. TCRdb called the PCR reads again in MiXCR, with one record for every CDR3 protein. The data show about 610,000 distinct CDR3 sequences, 27% seen once. This record belongs to a study of T-cell reconstitution after alpha-beta-depleted transplantation in children. Study-level results: Reports say that about two months after transplant, the alpha-beta T cells came out of several hundred graft clones that had expanded. Hyperexpanded clones declined; after one year, newly produced T cells mostly supplied diversity.

The chain links TRBV20-1 to TRBJ1-5; possible D gene TRBD1, 6 bases. This clonotype was sampled from a boy under two years old with Wiskott-Aldrich syndrome, due to receive a stem cell transplant. Sequencing used PBMCs, obtained before TCRalphabeta/CD19-depleted stem cell transplant. CDR3 residues: CSARDFGRGSNSNQPQHF. CDR3 nucleotides: TGCAGTGCTAGAGATTTTGGCAGGGGAAGCAATAGCAATCAGCCCCAGCATTTT.